The 17 T cell receptor beta chains in this list originate from one sample, sequenced in a study of blood T cell repertoires in COVID-19. Sequencing was performed with immunoSEQ multiplex PCR; in TCRdb, only in-frame clones are kept and a portion is missing. The sample lists tens of thousands of clones; 65% to 90% were seen once. Sequences were obtained from peripheral blood. Receptors originate from a man in his fifties with COVID-19, enrolled during active disease.

The chain is built from TRBV23-1 and TRBJ2-5, with D possibly matching TRBD2 (5 bases). TRBV23-1 is sorted into the ORF group, with uncertain function. The CDR3 spans 16 residues. The V and J ends lost 2 bases and 2 bases respectively, with 15 bases between them. The CDR3 spells CASSQVNGLRQETQYF. The CDR3, as DNA: TGCGCCAGCAGTCAAGTTAATGGACTGAGACAAGAGACCCAGTACTTC.

V is TRBV27 and J is TRBJ1-1, with D unresolved. V was shortened by 3 bases and J by 2 bases, with 10 bases between the two germline ends. This CDR3 contains 14 residues. Per the germline V gene, CDR1 is MNHEY and CDR2 is SMNVEV (reference sequence). This CDR3 reads CASSLRKLNTEAFF. CDR3 nucleotide sequence: TGTGCCAGCAGTTTGAGGAAGCTAAACACTGAAGCTTTCTTT.

This sequence joins TRBV5-4 and TRBJ2-7; D might be TRBD1 (6 bases). V gave up 3 bases and J gave up 4 bases, with 11 bases separating them. This CDR3 contains 13 residues. Germline CDR1 SGHNT, CDR2 YYREEE (reference sequence). In nucleotides, the CDR3 is TGTGCCAGCAGCTCGGGACACGCTTACGAGCAGTACTTC. Residues: CASSSGHAYEQYF.

The chain couples TRBV4-1 to TRBJ2-3, with a weak D call TRBD1 (5 bases). Deletions cut 2 bases from V and 1 base from J, with 7 bases between. The CDR3 runs to 14 residues. The germline CDR1 and CDR2 sequences are MGHRA and YSYEKL. CDR3 residues: CASSQIQGTDTQYF. The CDR3 DNA sequence: TGCGCCAGCAGCCAAATACAGGGCACAGATACGCAGTATTTT.

A single count supports this clone. The chain recombines TRBV3-1 (or the pseudogene TRBV3-2) with TRBJ1-2; D uncertain. CDR1 and CDR2 (germline): LGHDT, YNNKEL (reference sequence). The CDR3 length is 14 residues. V lost 0 bases and J 7 bases, leaving 12 bases between the germline ends. This CDR3 reads CASSQEKGRGGYTF. For the CDR3, the DNA is TGTGCCAGCAGCCAAGAGAAAGGGAGAGGTGGCTACACCTTC.

V gene TRBV3-1 (or the pseudogene TRBV3-2) combines with J gene TRBJ2-1; D possibly corresponds to TRBD2 (5 bases). Germline V gene sequence: CDR1 LGHDT, CDR2 YNNKEL (reference sequence). V gave up 0 bases and J gave up 7 bases, with 13 bases separating them. This CDR3 spans 15 amino acids. In DNA form, the CDR3 reads TGTGCCAGCAGCCAAGAATGGCTAGCCGGTAATGAGCAGTTCTTC. Encoded protein: CASSQEWLAGNEQFF.

V usage is TRBV28 and J usage is TRBJ1-6, with TRBD1 matching 8 bases. The trim removed 5 bases at V and 4 bases at J, leaving 7 bases unmatched. This CDR3 contains 16 residues. Germline CDR1 reads MDHEN; CDR2 reads SYDVKM. CDR3 bases: TGTGCCAGCAGTCTCGGACAGGGCCGTTATAATTCACCCCTCCACTTT. It yields the protein CASSLGQGRYNSPLHF. The complete variable domain, with remaining parts taken from reference TRBV28 and TRBJ1-6, reads DVKVTQSSRYLVKRTGEKVFLECVQDMDHENMFWYRQDPGLGLRLIYFSYDVKMKEKGDIPEGYSVSREKKERFSLILESASTNQTSMYLCASSLGQGRYNSPLHFGNGTRLTVT.

The genes are TRBV5-5 and TRBJ2-1; unclear D gene. The CDR3 sequence is 12 residues long. Germline assignment: CDR1 SGHKS and CDR2 YYEKEE (reference sequence). Trimming shortened V by 3 bases and J by 7 bases, and 8 bases separated the two germline ends. CDR3 sequence reads: CASSSPGNEQFF. Here the CDR3 DNA reads TGTGCCAGCAGCTCCCCCGGGAATGAGCAGTTCTTC.

The CDR3 sequence: CASSTQRGMRVTDTQYF. The DNA for the CDR3 is TGTGCCAGCAGTACCCAGAGAGGGATGAGAGTGACAGATACGCAGTATTTT. The V call is TRBV28, the J call TRBJ2-3; D perhaps matches TRBD2 (5 bases). Germline V gives CDR1 MDHEN, CDR2 SYDVKM. This CDR3 is built from 17 residues. V lost 5 bases, J lost 3 bases, and 21 bases lay in between.

This clone is a singleton in its sample. The V gene is TRBV21-1, the J gene TRBJ2-5; the DNA was not used to check the table's D call, TRBD1. TRBV21-1 is assigned pseudogene status. This CDR3 has 15 residues. The DNA for the CDR3 is TGTGCCAGCACCCTGACCCGGGACAGAAGGGGGGTCGAGTACTTC. It yields the protein CASTLTRDRRGVEYF.

This clone has just a few counts. This chain links TRBV27 with TRBJ1-5; possibly TRBD1 for D (6 bases). Germline CDR1 is MNHEY and CDR2 is SMNVEV (reference sequence). The CDR3 length is 14 residues. V was pared by 4 bases and J by 7 bases, with 14 bases between. The CDR3 DNA sequence: TGTGCCAGCAGTTCACTGGTGCAGGGGCAGCCCCAGCATTTT. Encoded protein: CASSSLVQGQPQHF.

The chain carries TRBV27 and TRBJ2-1; 8 bases align to TRBD1. The CDR3 has 17 amino acids. Germline trimming cut 5 bases from V and 1 base from J; bases unmatched to any gene: 10. Germline values: CDR1 MNHEY, CDR2 SMNVEV (reference sequence). For the CDR3, the DNA is TGTGCCAGCAGTCTCCATTCTACAGGGGGGTCCTACAATGAGCAGTTCTTC. Protein product: CASSLHSTGGSYNEQFF.

By sample fraction, this clone is medium-sized. The rearrangement links TRBV2 to TRBJ2-1; D is uncertain. The CDR3 length is 10 residues. The germline gives CDR1 SNHLY, CDR2 FYNNEI. Trimming removed 7 bases at V and 8 bases at J, with 6 bases between. CDR3 region: CASTLHEQFF. In DNA form, the CDR3 reads TGTGCCAGCACGCTACATGAGCAGTTCTTC.

The rearrangement joins TRBV3-1 (or the pseudogene TRBV3-2) to TRBJ1-6; 7 nucleotides agree with TRBD1. The CDR3 has 16 amino acids. Germline CDR1 LGHDT, CDR2 YNNKEL (reference sequence). V shed 0 bases and J 6 bases; nucleotides not matched to a gene: 5. CDR3 in DNA: TGTGCCAGCAGCCAAGACCCAGGGGGTCGTAATTCACCCCTCCACTTT. Amino acid sequence: CASSQDPGGRNSPLHF.

This chain links TRBV20-1 with TRBJ1-2; D not resolved. Per germline, CDR1 DFQATT and CDR2 SNEGSKA (reference sequence). There are 11 residues in the CDR3. V lost 7 bases, J lost 6 bases, and 12 bases lay in between. CDR3 in amino acids: CSGYRVDGYTF. For the CDR3, the DNA is TGCAGTGGATACAGAGTCGATGGCTACACCTTC.

This chain links TRBV9 with TRBJ2-3, with 8 bases fitting TRBD1. J was trimmed by 1 base and V by 0 bases; bases with no gene match: 1. The CDR3 sequence is 15 residues long. Per the germline V gene, CDR1 is SGDLS and CDR2 is YYNGEE. As DNA, the CDR3 is TGTGCCAGCAGCGTAGAGACAGGGGGCACAGATACGCAGTATTTT. It yields the protein CASSVETGGTDTQYF.

V usage is TRBV7-3 and J usage is TRBJ2-7; possible D gene TRBD1, 6 bases. The germline V and J ends were trimmed by 4 bases and 7 bases, with 14 bases remaining between them. The CDR3 runs 13 residues. Germline V gene lookup returns CDR1 SGHTA and CDR2 FQGTGA. As DNA, the CDR3 is TGTGCCAGCAGCTCCAACGGGGACACTGAGCAGTACTTC. It translates to CASSSNGDTEQYF.